This entry describes one T cell receptor (beta chain). Generated by immunoSEQ multiplex PCR, the TCRdb table keeps only in-frame clones and is missing some. This table holds 150,000 to 200,000 clones, 80% to 90% found once. This entry is derived from a study of blood T cell repertoires in COVID-19. Background on the study: Samples representing acute and convalescent COVID-19 were sourced from the United States, Italy and Spain.

The CDR3 is 14 residues long. With 4 bases clipped from V and 5 bases from J, the junction kept 6 bases outside the gene matches. CDR1 is LGHNA and CDR2 is YSLEER in the germline V gene. Sequenced sample: PBMCs or T cells enriched from blood (not recorded which). The rearrangement uses TRBV4-3 and TRBJ1-2; TRBD1 agrees at 8 bases. This sequence originates from a woman between 18 and 29 years old who had recovered from COVID-19. Here the CDR3 DNA reads TGCGCCAGCAGCCTCCAAGGGACAGGTTATGGCTACACCTTC. Amino acids: CASSLQGTGYGYTF.